Below, 32 T cell receptor beta chains from the same sample are listed, as sequenced in a study of identical twins. Each CDR3 protein is one row after TCRdb ran MiXCR on the 5' RACE reads. This sample yields roughly 720,000 distinct CDR3 sequences, of which 18% are seen a single time; about an eighth belongs to the top ten. This same sample was also part of a study on T cells expressing NK-cell markers.

Sequenced input: PBMCs. The origin of the receptors is a young woman in good health.

In its sample, this clonotype was seen a few times. The chain has TRBV11-2 and TRBJ2-7; D may be TRBD1 or TRBD2 (6 bases each). Germline CDR1 SGHAT, CDR2 FQNNGV. The V end was cut by 4 bases, the J end by 1 base, with 17 bases between. The length of the CDR3 is 16 residues. CDR3 nucleotides: TGTGCCAGCAGCTCCCGGAGGGGGATAGAATCCTACGAGCAGTACTTC. Translated: CASSSRRGIESYEQYF. The full variable domain, completed using reference TRBV11-2 and TRBJ2-7, is EAGVAQSPRYKIIEKRQSVAFWCNPISGHATLYWYQQILGQGPKLLIQFQNNGVVDDSQLPKDRFSAERLKGVDSTLKIQPAKLEDSAVYLCASSSRRGIESYEQYFGPGTRLTVT.

This clonotype was observed a few times. This chain connects TRBV21-1 to TRBJ2-1; no DNA check was done on the table's D call, TRBD1. TRBV21-1 is marked as a pseudogene. The CDR3 length is 12 residues. The CDR3: CASPGGTGEQFF. As DNA, the CDR3 is TGTGCCAGCCCGGGGGGGACAGGTGAGCAGTTCTTC.

This sequence joins TRBV15 and TRBJ2-1; D call uncertain. Trimming left V 0 bases short and J 10 bases short, with 10 bases between. Germline-derived CDR1 and CDR2 are LNHNV and YYDKDF (reference sequence). This CDR3 has 13 amino acids. The CDR3 coding sequence is TGTGCCACCAGCAGAGATAGGGAAAAAGAGCAGTTCTTC. Amino acids: CATSRDREKEQFF. The full variable domain, rest sourced from reference TRBV15 and TRBJ2-1, is DAMVIQNPRYQVTQFGKPVTLSCSQTLNHNVMYWYQQKSSQAPKLLFHYYDKDFNNEADTPDNFQSRRPNTSFCFLDIRSPGLGDTAMYLCATSRDREKEQFFGPGTRLTVL.

The chain combines TRBV5-6 with TRBJ1-2; 7 bases fit TRBD1. Germline lookup yields CDR1 SGHDT and CDR2 YYEEEE. V gave up 0 bases and J gave up 2 bases; unmatched junction bases: 7. The CDR3 is made up of 16 amino acids. This CDR3 reads CASSLDWDSRNYGYTF. The CDR3 DNA reads TGTGCCAGCAGCTTGGACTGGGACAGTAGGAACTATGGCTACACCTTC.

The V call is TRBV28, the J call TRBJ2-5; the D gene is possibly TRBD2 (6 bases). Germline lookup yields CDR1 MDHEN and CDR2 SYDVKM. The CDR3 is 11 amino acids. The V end lost 8 bases, the J end lost 9 bases, and 13 bases lay between the germline ends. The CDR3 DNA follows: TGTGCCAGCCGAGGGTGGGGGGCCCAGTACTTC. Translating it yields CASRGWGAQYF.

This clonotype was seen a few times. This chain joins TRBV20-1 and TRBJ2-1; 8 bases are shared with TRBD2. Germline V gene sequence: CDR1 DFQATT, CDR2 SNEGSKA (reference sequence). This CDR3 is built from 15 residues. V trimming: 4 bases; J trimming: 1 base; junction bases outside the gene matches: 6. Here the CDR3 reads CSATEAGVSYNEQFF. Here the CDR3 DNA reads TGCAGTGCTACCGAAGCGGGAGTTTCCTACAATGAGCAGTTCTTC.

The chain recombines TRBV21-1 with TRBJ2-5; the table's D call, TRBD1, has no DNA check behind it. TRBV21-1 represents a pseudogene. There are 18 residues in the CDR3. The CDR3 DNA sequence: TGTGCCAGCAGCCCCCCGGGGGAGATCAGGGGCAGTCAAGAGACCCAGTACTTC. Its protein is CASSPPGEIRGSQETQYF.

This clonotype appeared many times. The chain links TRBV18 to TRBJ1-1; D perhaps matches TRBD1 (6 bases). Trimming left V 4 bases short and J 1 base short, with 7 bases between. The CDR3 has 13 amino acids. The V gene's germline CDR1 is KGHSH and CDR2 LQKENI. The CDR3 nucleotides are TGTGCCAGCTCACGGGACACGAACACTGAAGCTTTCTTT. Amino acids: CASSRDTNTEAFF.

The CDR3 loop reads CASSSLGGGASYNEQFF. The CDR3 DNA follows: TGTGCCAGCAGTTCACTTGGCGGGGGTGCCTCCTACAATGAGCAGTTCTTC. The chain is built from TRBV6-5 and TRBJ2-1; 7 bases are shared with TRBD2. This CDR3 region has 17 residues. From germline, CDR1 is MNHEY and CDR2 SVGAGI. With 4 bases clipped from V and 0 bases from J, the junction kept 9 bases outside the gene matches.

The chain combines TRBV10-3 with TRBJ2-1; TRBD1 is a possible D gene (6 bases). The CDR3 contains 14 residues. Germline V gene data show CDR1 as ENHRY and CDR2 as SYGVKD. Trimming removed 3 bases at V and 15 bases at J, with 21 bases between. Here the CDR3 reads CAISEPSGTNNRFF. The CDR3 DNA reads TGTGCCATCAGTGAACCTTCCGGGACAAATAATAGGTTCTTC.

This clonotype was detected ten times or more. The CDR3 DNA follows: TGCGCCAGCAGAACAGGGGGCGAGTACGAGCAGTACTTC. Translating gives CASRTGGEYEQYF. The chain links TRBV5-1 to TRBJ2-7; 9 nucleotides agree with TRBD1. Germline loops: CDR1 SGHRS, CDR2 YFSETQ. V shed 5 bases, J shed 4 bases, and the junction held 4 bases outside the gene matches. The CDR3 is made up of 13 amino acids.

The chain employs TRBV20-1 and TRBJ2-3; D may be TRBD2 (7 bases). V gave up 3 bases and J gave up 6 bases, with 22 bases separating them. The CDR3 consists of 16 residues. From germline, CDR1 is DFQATT and CDR2 SNEGSKA (reference sequence). The chain's CDR3 is CSASGPPRGGKDTQYF. CDR3 nucleotides: TGCAGTGCTAGCGGGCCCCCGAGGGGGGGCAAGGATACGCAGTATTTT.

This clonotype was seen just once. This chain joins TRBV19 and TRBJ2-1; the D gene is possibly TRBD2 (5 bases). This CDR3 has 15 residues. Germline assignment: CDR1 LNHDA and CDR2 SQIVND (reference sequence). V was clipped by 6 bases and J by 4 bases, with 16 bases between them. The CDR3 region is CASRLVAAVYNEQFF. The CDR3, as DNA: TGTGCCAGTAGACTAGTGGCGGCGGTTTACAATGAGCAGTTCTTC.

This clonotype came up a few times. The V and J genes are TRBV20-1 and TRBJ2-3; weak D call: TRBD1 (5 bases). The CDR3 consists of 15 residues. Per germline, CDR1 DFQATT and CDR2 SNEGSKA (reference sequence). Trimming shortened V by 0 bases and J by 4 bases, and 14 bases separated the two germline ends. The CDR3 nucleotides read TGCAGTGCTAGAGATCGGGTAGGGGCGGCAGATACGCAGTATTTT. It translates to CSARDRVGAADTQYF.

CDR3 protein: CASSLAIAGITDTQYF. CDR3 DNA sequence: TGTGCCAGCAGTTTGGCGATAGCGGGGATCACAGATACGCAGTATTTT. The chain couples TRBV12-3 or TRBV12-4 to TRBJ2-3, with 8 bases lining up with TRBD2. Trimming cost V 3 bases and J 2 bases; bases outside gene matches: 7. CDR3 size: 16 residues.

This clonotype was picked up a small number of times. CDR3 coding DNA: TGTGCCAGCAGCGGCGTGTGGGGCGGGAGGATCCGAAACGAGCAGTACTTC. Its translation is CASSGVWGGRIRNEQYF. The J gene is TRBJ2-7, the V gene TRBV11-2, with 8 positions matching TRBD2. Per germline, CDR1 SGHAT and CDR2 FQNNGV. V shed 5 bases, J shed 5 bases, and the junction held 17 bases outside the gene matches. The CDR3 is made up of 17 amino acids.

The V gene is TRBV20-1, the J gene TRBJ2-2; D is undetermined. There are 15 residues in the CDR3. Trimming took off 1 base at V and 0 bases at J, with 9 bases between the two ends. Germline loops: CDR1 DFQATT, CDR2 SNEGSKA (reference sequence). CDR3 loop: CSARGDIANTGELFF. CDR3 in DNA: TGCAGTGCTAGAGGGGATATCGCGAACACCGGGGAGCTGTTTTTT.

This clonotype was seen more than once but under ten times. The gene calls are TRBV5-5 and TRBJ2-1, with D perhaps given as TRBD1 or TRBD2 (5 bases each). The CDR3 length is 12 residues. Trimming stripped 4 bases from V and 10 bases from J, with 12 bases between. CDR1 is SGHKS, CDR2 YYEKEE, per germline (reference sequence). This chain's CDR3 is CASSPWGTEQFF. DNA for the CDR3: TGTGCCAGCAGCCCCTGGGGGACCGAGCAGTTCTTC.

The chain couples TRBV27 to TRBJ2-1, with D perhaps given as TRBD1 or TRBD2 (5 bases each). Germline lookup yields CDR1 MNHEY and CDR2 SMNVEV (reference sequence). The CDR3 is made up of 14 amino acids. Between the trimmed V and J ends, which lost 8 bases and 2 bases, there was a span of 13 bases. CDR3 residues: CASGGVGAYNEQFF. The CDR3, as DNA: TGTGCCAGCGGGGGAGTTGGGGCCTACAATGAGCAGTTCTTC.

J is TRBJ1-5 and V is TRBV5-5; D gene uncertain. Deletions cut 4 bases from V and 3 bases from J, with 11 bases between. The CDR3 runs 14 residues. Germline assignment: CDR1 SGHKS and CDR2 YYEKEE (reference sequence). The CDR3 DNA reads TGTGCCAGCAGCCAGGTGAACAACAATCAGCCCCAGCATTTT. Its protein product is CASSQVNNNQPQHF.

The sample holds a few counts of this clonotype. CDR3 sequence (DNA): TGTGCCAGCACGGGACAAGGCTTCTACGAGCAGTACTTC. Its translation: CASTGQGFYEQYF. This rearrangement joins TRBV2 to TRBJ2-7, with a weak D call TRBD1 (6 bases). The CDR3 is 13 amino acids. Germline V gene data show CDR1 as SNHLY and CDR2 as FYNNEI. Trimming took off 7 bases at V and 3 bases at J, with 13 bases between the two ends.

V is TRBV12-3 or TRBV12-4 and J is TRBJ2-3, with TRBD2 matching 7 bases. The trim removed 4 bases at V and 1 base at J, leaving 14 bases unmatched. This CDR3 has 18 residues. The CDR3 reads CASSYGGLTLYGTDTQYF. In DNA, the CDR3 is TGTGCCAGCAGTTACGGGGGGTTGACCCTCTATGGCACAGATACGCAGTATTTT.

This clonotype showed up just a few times. The chain is built from TRBV5-1 and TRBJ2-3; tentatively, D is TRBD2 (6 bases). CDR1 is SGHRS, CDR2 YFSETQ, per germline. Trimming took off 6 bases at V and 1 base at J, with 15 bases between the two ends. This CDR3 is 15 amino acids long. The CDR3 DNA is TGCGCCAGCACCAAGACCTTAGCGGGCACAGATACGCAGTATTTT. As protein: CASTKTLAGTDTQYF.

This rearrangement joins TRBV28 to TRBJ2-5; 13 bases are shared with TRBD2. With V trimmed by 7 bases and J by 3 bases, 5 bases remained unmatched. CDR1 MDHEN and CDR2 SYDVKM come from the germline V gene. The CDR3 contains 15 residues. The CDR3 spells CASNLGLAGEETQYF. In DNA form, the CDR3 reads TGTGCCAGCAACCTTGGACTAGCGGGAGAAGAGACCCAGTACTTC.

The chain links TRBV7-3 to TRBJ2-2; D gene ambiguous. Trimming stripped 5 bases from V and 2 bases from J, with 9 bases between. This CDR3 spans 14 amino acids. From germline, CDR1 is SGHTA and CDR2 FQGTGA. CDR3 coding DNA: TGTGCCAGCAGCATGGGTCGCAACACCGGGGAGCTGTTTTTT. Translating gives CASSMGRNTGELFF.

This clonotype was counted a few times. The chain is built from TRBV5-1 and TRBJ2-1; D ambiguous. The CDR3 has 17 residues. V gave up 4 bases and J gave up 0 bases, with 17 bases separating them. In germline, CDR1 is SGHRS, CDR2 YFSETQ. In nucleotides, the CDR3 is TGCGCCAGCAGCCTGAGGTTAAATCAACTCTCCTACAATGAGCAGTTCTTC. Translating it yields CASSLRLNQLSYNEQFF.

This clonotype has just a few counts. This chain joins TRBV7-9 and TRBJ2-1; the match to TRBD2 covers 11 bases. This CDR3 has 17 residues. The germline CDR1 and CDR2 sequences are SEHNR and FQNEAQ (reference sequence). V lost 4 bases to trimming and J lost 2 bases; unmatched junction nucleotides: 7. CDR3 sequence reads: CASSSPTSGSTYNEQFF. CDR3 coding DNA: TGTGCCAGCAGCTCTCCTACTAGCGGGAGTACCTACAATGAGCAGTTCTTC.

This chain uses TRBV9 with TRBJ2-5; weak D call: TRBD1 (6 bases). Germline values: CDR1 SGDLS, CDR2 YYNGEE. CDR3 length: 14 amino acids. Trimming cost V 0 bases and J 2 bases, with 8 bases left between them. The CDR3 reads CASSVAGQQETQYF. CDR3 in DNA: TGTGCCAGCAGCGTAGCCGGACAGCAAGAGACCCAGTACTTC.

The chain has TRBV2 and TRBJ2-3, with 8 bases aligning to TRBD2. V lost 3 bases and J lost 5; bases outside the gene matches: 7. CDR3 size: 15 residues. Germline loops: CDR1 SNHLY, CDR2 FYNNEI. The CDR3 DNA reads TGTGCCAGCAGTGACGGTAGCGGGGCGGAAGATACGCAGTATTTT. It encodes CASSDGSGAEDTQYF.

A few counts support this clonotype. J is TRBJ2-1 and V is TRBV15; D gene unclear. The CDR3 is 14 residues long. The V end was cut by 1 base, the J end by 9 bases, with 13 bases between. CDR1 is LNHNV and CDR2 is YYDKDF in the germline V gene (reference sequence). The CDR3 protein is CATSRVGPPPEQFF. The CDR3 bases are TGTGCCACCAGCAGAGTCGGGCCCCCCCCTGAGCAGTTCTTC.

The chain carries TRBV6-1 and TRBJ1-2; perhaps TRBD1 as D (6 bases). The germline V gene encodes CDR1 MNHNS and CDR2 SASEGT. Trimming pared 9 bases from V and 4 bases from J, leaving 9 bases between. The CDR3 runs 11 residues. This chain's CDR3 is CASQQGYGYTF. CDR3 DNA sequence: TGTGCCAGTCAACAGGGCTATGGCTACACCTTC.

A few counts support this clonotype. The V gene is TRBV12-3 or TRBV12-4, the J gene TRBJ2-7; the D gene is possibly TRBD1 (5 bases). The V end lost 3 bases, the J end lost 7 bases, and 16 bases lay between the germline ends. The CDR3 loop spans 14 amino acids. CDR3 amino acids: CASSFRRYSGEQYF. In DNA form, the CDR3 reads TGTGCCAGCAGTTTTCGGCGGTATTCAGGGGAGCAGTACTTC.